These 23 T cell receptor beta chains originate from one sample sequenced in a study of blood T cell repertoires in COVID-19. Profiled with immunoSEQ multiplex PCR; TCRdb holds only in-frame clones, not every one. The sample comprises 55,000 to 75,000 clones, just over 85% of which are singletons, and under 4% rests with the top ten. The sequenced sample was peripheral blood. These receptors were taken from a man aged 50 or older with active COVID-19.

The J gene is TRBJ2-2, the V gene TRBV4-3; TRBD1 agrees at 7 bases. Trimming took 2 bases from V and 4 from J; bases not matched to a gene: 1. The length of the CDR3 is 14 residues. Germline CDR1 LGHNA, CDR2 YSLEER. The CDR3 is CASSQYRGTGELFF. For the CDR3, the DNA is TGCGCCAGCAGCCAATACAGGGGCACCGGGGAGCTGTTTTTT.

Concerning this clone itself: One junction end disagrees with the germline gene, perhaps due to a read error. V usage is TRBV9 and J usage is TRBJ2-7; 8 bases align to TRBD1. Germline CDR1 SGDLS, CDR2 YYNGEE. The CDR3 extends over 15 amino acids. The CDR3 protein is CASSVEAGGSHEQYF. The DNA for the CDR3 is TGTGCCAGCAGCGTAGAGGCAGGGGGCTCCCACGAGCAGTACTTC. Looking up the rest from reference TRBV9 and TRBJ2-7 gives the full variable domain: DSGVTQTPKHLITATGQRVTLRCSPRSGDLSVYWYQQSLDQGLQFLIQYYNGEERAKGNILERFSAQQFPDLHSELNLSSLELGDSALYFCASSVEAGGSHEQYFGPGTRLTVT.

This clone was detected a few times. This chain uses TRBV9 with TRBJ2-3; perhaps TRBD1 as D (7 bases). The ends were cut back, 4 bases at V and 4 bases at J, with 19 bases in the middle. Germline assignment: CDR1 SGDLS and CDR2 YYNGEE. The CDR3 covers 16 residues. This chain's CDR3 is CASSLTQGGMADTQYF. The CDR3 DNA sequence: TGTGCCAGCAGCCTAACGCAGGGGGGTATGGCAGATACGCAGTATTTT.

The chain couples TRBV9 to TRBJ2-3; D gene uncertain. Germline V gene lookup returns CDR1 SGDLS and CDR2 YYNGEE. Trimming left V 4 bases short and J 6 bases short, with 12 bases between. This CDR3 is built from 13 residues. The CDR3 here is CASSPNPRDTQYF. The DNA for the CDR3 is TGTGCCAGCAGCCCCAATCCTCGGGATACGCAGTATTTT. Full variable domain (remainder filled in from reference TRBV9 and TRBJ2-3): DSGVTQTPKHLITATGQRVTLRCSPRSGDLSVYWYQQSLDQGLQFLIQYYNGEERAKGNILERFSAQQFPDLHSELNLSSLELGDSALYFCASSPNPRDTQYFGPGTRLTVL.

This chain uses TRBV9 with TRBJ1-3; D is unresolved. The CDR3 has 13 residues. The V gene lost 2 bases and the J gene lost 0 bases, with 3 bases spanning the gap. The germline gives CDR1 SGDLS, CDR2 YYNGEE. The CDR3 is CASSVYSGNTIYF. The CDR3 nucleotides are TGTGCCAGCAGCGTCTACTCTGGAAACACCATATATTTT.

The J gene is TRBJ1-1, the V gene TRBV29-1; 7 bases match TRBD1. The CDR3 runs to 14 residues. Germline CDR1 SQVTM, CDR2 ANQGSEA. The trim removed 5 bases at V and 2 bases at J, leaving 8 bases unmatched. The CDR3 loop is CSVLSGTVNTEAFF. CDR3 in DNA: TGCAGCGTTCTCTCCGGGACAGTCAACACTGAAGCTTTCTTT.

The chain combines TRBV2 with TRBJ2-7; 10 nucleotides align to TRBD1. The CDR3 extends over 15 amino acids. Losses at the gene ends were 7 bases for V and 6 bases for J; bases not matched to a gene: 12. Germline CDR1 is SNHLY and CDR2 is FYNNEI. CDR3 DNA sequence: TGTGCCAGCACGCGATTTGGGACAGGGGTTGGCGAGCAGTACTTC. This translates into CASTRFGTGVGEQYF. Supplemented by reference TRBV2 and TRBJ2-7, the full variable domain reads EPEVTQTPSHQVTQMGQEVILRCVPISNHLYFYWYRQILGQKVEFLVSFYNNEISEKSEIFDDQFSVERPDGSNFTLKIRSTKLEDSAMYFCASTRFGTGVGEQYFGPGTRLTVT.

The rearrangement uses TRBV4-1 and TRBJ2-7, with D perhaps matching TRBD2 (8 bases). Trimming stripped 4 bases from V and 3 bases from J, with 16 bases between. Germline V lookup: CDR1 MGHRA, CDR2 YSYEKL. This CDR3 region has 15 residues. The CDR3 reads CASSPGGDSVYEQYF. As DNA, the CDR3 is TGCGCCAGCAGCCCGGGGGGGGACAGTGTCTACGAGCAGTACTTC.

The chain uses TRBV11-3 and TRBJ2-1; the match to TRBD2 covers 10 bases. The J segment lost 4 bases and the V segment lost 5 bases, leaving 5 bases of the junction unmatched. Germline CDR1 reads SGHNT; CDR2 reads YENEEA. CDR3 length equals 15 residues. This chain's CDR3 is CASSLSGGRYNEQFF. CDR3 coding DNA: TGTGCCAGCAGCCTTAGCGGGGGGCGATACAATGAGCAGTTCTTC.

In regard to this clone: Other DNA sequences from this sample encode an identical CDR3 as well. The J gene is TRBJ2-7, the V gene TRBV3-1 (or the pseudogene TRBV3-2), with 13 bases matching TRBD2. Germline-derived CDR1 and CDR2 are LGHDT and YNNKEL (reference sequence). V shed 1 base, J shed 0 bases, and the junction held 3 bases outside the gene matches. The length of the CDR3 is 17 residues. DNA for the CDR3: TGTGCCAGCAGCCAAGGACTAGCGGGGGGACACTCCTACGAGCAGTACTTC. Translated, it gives CASSQGLAGGHSYEQYF.

The genes are TRBV5-1 and TRBJ2-3; TRBD2 is a possible D gene (6 bases). Trimming shortened V by 0 bases and J by 6 bases, and 14 bases separated the two germline ends. Germline V lookup: CDR1 SGHRS, CDR2 YFSETQ. The CDR3 consists of 15 residues. For the CDR3, the DNA is TGCGCCAGCAGCTTGGCCTCGCGGGGTATGGATACGCAGTATTTT. Protein sequence: CASSLASRGMDTQYF.

The rearrangement uses TRBV6-5 and TRBJ1-4; weak D call: TRBD1 (5 bases). The CDR3 runs 14 residues. With 8 bases removed from V and 5 bases from J, the gap between germline ends came to 15 bases. In germline, CDR1 is MNHEY, CDR2 SVGAGI. The CDR3 DNA sequence: TGTGCCAGCGCCTCAGGGTCCGTAAATGAAAAACTGTTTTTT. Amino acids: CASASGSVNEKLFF.

The chain combines TRBV11-2 with TRBJ1-2; no reliable D call. V was pared by 3 bases and J by 4 bases, with 6 bases between. This CDR3 contains 12 residues. From germline, CDR1 is SGHAT and CDR2 FQNNGV. The CDR3 protein is CASSFESYGYTF. The DNA for the CDR3 is TGTGCCAGCAGCTTTGAGAGCTATGGCTACACCTTC.

This clone has a handful of counts. The chain couples TRBV7-8 to TRBJ1-5, with 11 bases fitting TRBD1. CDR1 SGHVS and CDR2 FQNEAQ come from the germline V gene. J gave up 3 bases and V 5 bases, and 6 bases lay outside the gene matches. CDR3 length: 16 residues. The CDR3 sequence is CASSRRDRGSNQPQHF. DNA of the CDR3: TGTGCCAGCAGCAGGCGGGACAGGGGGTCCAATCAGCCCCAGCATTTT.

This rearrangement joins TRBV19 to TRBJ1-5; 11 bases are a match to TRBD1. The CDR3 length is 14 residues. With V trimmed by 4 bases and J by 6 bases, 2 bases remained unmatched. CDR1 and CDR2 (germline): LNHDA, SQIVND (reference sequence). The CDR3 nucleotides are TGTGCCAGTAGTAGGGACAGGGGGGGTCAGCCCCAGCATTTT. It specifies CASSRDRGGQPQHF.

The V call is TRBV7-9, the J call TRBJ1-6; D might be TRBD1 (5 bases). The CDR3 is 11 residues long. The V end was cut by 5 bases, the J end by 14 bases, with 10 bases between. Looked up from germline, CDR1 is SEHNR and CDR2 is FQNEAQ (reference sequence). DNA of the CDR3: TGTGCCAGCAGCCCGGACATTTCCCTCCACTTT. It is translated as CASSPDISLHF.

The V call is TRBV1, the J call TRBJ2-1; TRBD2 is the table's D call, not checked against the DNA. TRBV1 is annotated as a pseudogene. The CDR3 length is 15 residues. The CDR3 spells CTSSQERGEYNEQFF. The DNA of the CDR3 is TGCACCAGCAGCCAAGAGCGGGGGGAATACAATGAGCAGTTCTTC.

This chain joins TRBV3-1 (or the pseudogene TRBV3-2) and TRBJ2-2; D not certain. There are 14 residues in the CDR3. V gave up 3 bases and J gave up 5 bases, with 10 bases separating them. Germline values: CDR1 LGHDT, CDR2 YNNKEL (reference sequence). The CDR3 DNA reads TGTGCCAGCAGCCAGGGCAGTTTGACCGGGGAGCTGTTTTTT. Its protein is CASSQGSLTGELFF.

The rearrangement joins TRBV4-3 to TRBJ2-5; 10 nucleotides align to TRBD2. In germline, CDR1 is LGHNA, CDR2 YSLEER. Trimming took 3 bases from V and 2 from J; bases not matched to a gene: 9. The CDR3 totals 17 residues. CDR3 bases: TGCGCCAGCAGCCAGTCAGTAGCGGGAGGAGGACAAGAGACCCAGTACTTC. Residues: CASSQSVAGGGQETQYF.

The rearrangement links TRBV4-1 to TRBJ1-5; D call uncertain. V was trimmed by 6 bases and J by 4 bases, leaving 16 bases between them. From germline, CDR1 is MGHRA and CDR2 YSYEKL. The CDR3 runs 15 residues. The CDR3: CASRAGLLTNQPQHF. In nucleotides, the CDR3 is TGCGCCAGCAGAGCAGGACTGCTGACTAATCAGCCCCAGCATTTT.

The rearrangement links TRBV6-5 to TRBJ1-3; 7 nucleotides align to TRBD1. After removal of 0 bases from V and 4 bases from J, the junction contained 0 bases not matched to a gene. The germline CDR1 and CDR2 sequences are MNHEY and SVGAGI. The CDR3 runs to 14 residues. The CDR3 here is CASSYSTGGNTIYF. DNA for the CDR3: TGTGCCAGCAGTTACTCGACAGGGGGAAACACCATATATTTT.

This clone was observed once. V usage is TRBV7-8 and J usage is TRBJ2-1; TRBD2 matches at 7 bases. This CDR3 has 14 residues. Germline CDR1 is SGHVS and CDR2 is FQNEAQ. V shed 7 bases and J 8 bases; nucleotides not matched to a gene: 11. The CDR3 is CASTTRAGFDEQFF. The DNA for the CDR3 is TGTGCCAGCACCACGCGAGCGGGGTTCGATGAGCAGTTCTTC. The variable domain in full, completed from reference TRBV7-8 and TRBJ2-1, reads GAGVSQSPRYKVAKRGQDVALRCDPISGHVSLFWYQQALGQGPEFLTYFQNEAQLDKSGLPSDRFFAERPEGSVSTLKIQRTQQEDSAVYLCASTTRAGFDEQFFGPGTRLTVL.

The chain links TRBV25-1 to TRBJ2-2; tentative D call: TRBD1 (6 bases). V was pared by 5 bases and J by 3 bases, with 10 bases between. Germline V gene sequence: CDR1 MGHDK, CDR2 SYGVNS. This CDR3 has 14 amino acids. The chain's CDR3 is CASSLGQYTGELFF. The DNA for the CDR3 is TGTGCCAGCAGTCTTGGACAGTACACCGGGGAGCTGTTTTTT.